This T cell receptor beta chain was found in a study of molecular identifiers for immune sequencing clone quantification. Overall study: Replicate experiments took RNA from approximately 22,000 or 94,000 naive CD8 cells, divided it five ways and sequenced four.

Preparation of naive CD8 libraries involved roughly 20,000 to 1,100,000 sorted cells and 10%, 30% or 50% RNA. As regards this clonotype: No conserved phenylalanine or tryptophan ends this CDR3, so it is likely a read error.

TCRdb used MiXCR to reprocess the PCR reads, holding one entry per CDR3 protein. Of nearly 650,000 distinct CDR3 sequences in the sample, less than 30% are singletons; the top ten hold about 0.78%. Sequenced sample: naive CD8+ T cells from blood, with Jurkat cell RNA spiked in. Subset described: FACS-sorted CD8+CD4-CCR7+CD45RA+ naive T cells. The TCR comes from a human donor in good health. Some libraries in this study had Jurkat cell RNA spiked in.

CDR3 nucleotides: TGCGCCAGCAGCTTGGAATACCGAGGAGCTGAAGCTTTCCTT. It is translated as CASSLEYRGAEAFL. V gene TRBV5-1 combines with J gene TRBJ1-1, with D unclear. Germline loops: CDR1 SGHRS, CDR2 YFSETQ. V gave up 0 bases and J gave up 6 bases, with 12 bases separating them. The CDR3 totals 14 residues.